The 10 T cell receptor beta chains presented below share a single source sample, sequenced in a study of regulatory T cells in long-lasting Graves disease. Noted time point: newly diagnosed GD, antithyroid drugs for less than 3 months. Making the TCR library involved RNA that had been extracted from PBMCs. Relying on iRepertoire HTBI primers and Arm-PCR of CDR3 regions, the team built TCR beta libraries. TCRdb analysed the multiplex PCR reads with MiXCR anew, one entry per CDR3 protein. The sample carries a few hundred thousand distinct CDR3 sequences, 15% to 20% recorded once. The material sequenced was peripheral blood mononuclear cells (PBMCs), taken at new diagnosis, from a patient treated with antithyroid drugs. The receptors originated from a female donor with Graves disease.

This clonotype was detected ten times or more. The CDR3 coding sequence is TGTGCCTGGAGTGTAAGCGGGGGTAATAATGAAAAACTGTTTTTT. Amino acid sequence: CAWSVSGGNNEKLFF. The chain carries TRBV30 and TRBJ1-4; weak D call: TRBD1 (5 bases). CDR1 is GTSNPN and CDR2 is SVGIG in the germline V gene (reference sequence). The CDR3 spans 15 residues. Trimming removed 0 bases from V and 4 bases from J, with 12 bases in between.

V gene TRBV28 combines with J gene TRBJ2-3; a weak D match, TRBD2 (6 bases). Germline assignment: CDR1 MDHEN and CDR2 SYDVKM. Between the trimmed V and J ends, which lost 6 bases and 3 bases, there was a span of 16 bases. The CDR3 runs to 15 residues. This CDR3 reads CASRDTGTATDTQYF. In DNA form, the CDR3 reads TGTGCCAGCAGGGACACCGGGACTGCAACAGATACGCAGTATTTT.

This clonotype has ten or more counts. In DNA form, the CDR3 reads TGTGCCAGCAGTACCGGGGGGCAGGGGGAAGACACTGAAGCTTTCTTT. Its translation is CASSTGGQGEDTEAFF. The chain couples TRBV6-2 or TRBV6-3 to TRBJ1-1; 7 nucleotides match TRBD1. The germline gives CDR1 MNHEY, CDR2 SVGEGT. The CDR3 spans 16 residues. With 5 bases clipped from V and 3 bases from J, the junction kept 12 bases outside the gene matches.

A word on this clonotype: A read error is possible here, since a much larger clone lies one base away. The chain has TRBV25-1 and TRBJ1-3; D is unclear. The CDR3 length is 15 residues. Germline V lookup: CDR1 MGHDK, CDR2 SYGVNS. The CDR3 DNA is TGTGCCAGCAGTGACGGTCTGAGCTCTGGAGACACCATATATTTT. This encodes CASSDGLSSGDTIYF.

This clonotype ranks as medium-sized (0.01 to 0.1%). This rearrangement joins TRBV7-2 to TRBJ2-1, with TRBD2 identical over 10 bases. The V and J ends lost 2 bases and 0 bases, in that order; junction bases with no gene match: 7. The CDR3 runs 18 residues. Germline CDR1 SGHTA, CDR2 FQGNSA. The CDR3 sequence: CASSLRTSGASSYNEQFF. CDR3 nucleotides: TGTGCCAGCAGCTTAAGGACTAGCGGAGCCAGCTCCTACAATGAGCAGTTCTTC.

This clonotype appeared many times. The chain joins TRBV12-3 or TRBV12-4 to TRBJ2-5, with a tentative D call TRBD1 (6 bases). The V gene lost 4 bases and the J gene lost 2 bases, with 8 bases spanning the gap. This CDR3 contains 13 residues. CDR3 coding DNA: TGTGCCAGCAGTTGGGGGACACAAGAGACCCAGTACTTC. Its protein is CASSWGTQETQYF.

This clonotype was seen more than once but under ten times. In nucleotides, the CDR3 is TGTGCCAGCAGCCCGTTGGACAGGGGGCTTACTGAAGCTTTCTTT. Translation: CASSPLDRGLTEAFF. The V call is TRBV7-9, the J call TRBJ1-1, with 11 bases that match TRBD1. The V segment lost 5 bases and the J segment 5 bases; nucleotides outside the gene matches: 7. The germline CDR1 and CDR2 sequences are SEHNR and FQNEAQ (reference sequence). The CDR3 extends over 15 amino acids.

The chain has TRBV20-1 and TRBJ2-7; 8 bases map to TRBD2. Germline lookup yields CDR1 DFQATT and CDR2 SNEGSKA (reference sequence). There are 19 residues in the CDR3. V gave up 3 bases and J gave up 0 bases; unmatched junction bases: 19. CDR3 in DNA: TGCAGTGCTAGGGGACCCGGGGCGGGCGTAGCGGGGCACTCCTACGAGCAGTACTTC. Translated, it gives CSARGPGAGVAGHSYEQYF.

This clonotype was observed a single time. This chain connects TRBV2 to TRBJ2-2; tentative D call: TRBD2 (5 bases). Between the trimmed V and J ends, which lost 4 bases and 1 base, there was a span of 7 bases. Per germline, CDR1 SNHLY and CDR2 FYNNEI. This CDR3 region has 14 residues. Written as DNA, the CDR3 is TGTGCCAGCAGTGGACTACGGAACACCGGGGAGCTGTTTTTT. Its protein product is CASSGLRNTGELFF.

In this sample, this clonotype turned up many times. The chain uses TRBV18 and TRBJ1-1; D is perhaps TRBD1 (5 bases). In germline, CDR1 is KGHSH, CDR2 LQKENI. The V end lost 1 base, the J end lost 4 bases, and 13 bases lay between the germline ends. This CDR3 is 15 amino acids long. The CDR3 region is CASSPLGGGATEAFF. The CDR3 nucleotides are TGTGCCAGCTCACCACTGGGCGGTGGGGCCACTGAAGCTTTCTTT. Variable domain in full (rest from reference TRBV18 and TRBJ1-1): NAGVMQNPRHLVRRRGQEARLRCSPMKGHSHVYWYRQLPEEGLKFMVYLQKENIIDESGMPKERFSAEFPKEGPSILRIQQVVRGDSAAYFCASSPLGGGATEAFFGQGTRLTVV.